This T cell receptor (beta chain) was documented in a study of cytomegalovirus exposure and HLA in healthy donors. Germline assignment: CDR1 SGHNT and CDR2 YYREEE (reference sequence). V dropped 0 bases and J dropped 4 bases, with 23 bases sitting between them. The CDR3 length is 19 residues. PCR used 60 Vbeta primers and 13 Jbeta primers. The protocol was immunoSEQ multiplex PCR, while the TCRdb copy is restricted to in-frame clones and leaves out a portion. The table includes 150,000 to 200,000 clones, roughly four fifths detected once. Likely unrecorded immune exposures existed in these nominally healthy donors.

The sequence was collected from a man younger than 30 in good health and CMV-seronegative. V usage is TRBV5-4 and J usage is TRBJ2-1; possibly TRBD2 for D (6 bases). The sequenced sample was PBMCs. This CDR3 is CASSLEAEALAWRYNEQFF. CDR3 in DNA: TGTGCCAGCAGCTTGGAGGCGGAGGCGCTAGCGTGGAGGTACAATGAGCAGTTCTTC.